This T cell receptor beta chain was sequenced for a study of T cells in Graves' hyperthyroidism and ophthalmopathy. Overall study results and limits: Most thyroid clonotypes expanded above 0.001 appeared in blood too.

Amplification of TCR beta CDR3 regions used RNA as the template. Primed by the HTBI set, a first-round RT-PCR was run on the TCR CDR3. TCRdb ran MiXCR on the multiplex PCR reads and lists one entry per CDR3 protein. In the table there are approximately 330,000 distinct CDR3 sequences, 21% of which are singletons. Points on this clonotype: Its specificity is not known.

The V gene's germline CDR1 is SGHAT and CDR2 FQNNGV. The V end was cut by 7 bases, the J end by 2 bases, with 16 bases between. The CDR3 extends over 15 amino acids. Input material: blood. The receptor was isolated from a woman in her forties or fifties with Graves' hyperthyroidism. This rearrangement joins TRBV11-2 to TRBJ2-3; unclear D gene. The CDR3 sequence is CASTPSTVITDTQYF. The CDR3, as DNA: TGTGCCAGCACCCCTTCTACGGTGATCACAGATACGCAGTATTTT.